Described below is a single TCR beta chain sequence and its context. Its binding antigen is unknown. There are no base qualities to consult, and no much larger clone falls within one base. This entry comes from a study of OX40 agonist ivuxolimab in advanced cancers. Broadly, across the study: Ivuxolimab was an agonistic, fully human IgG2 monoclonal antibody directed against OX40 (CD134), a costimulatory receptor. Three dose-escalation patients achieved partial responses, one with hepatocellular carcinoma and two with cutaneous melanoma. Intravenous ivuxolimab was administered to patients every 2 weeks at six dose levels: 0.01, 0.1, 0.3, 1.5, 3 and 10 mg/kg. In the dose-escalation cohort, 82.7% of patients were male, and the mean age was approximately 55 years, with a range of about 23 to 85. The paper describes the monotherapy dose-escalation part (N = 52 patients) of the phase I trial of ivuxolimab. Prior anti-PD-1, anti-PD-L1 or anti-CTLA-4 therapy was permitted, and about two fifths of dose-escalation patients had received checkpoint inhibitors. Of the approximately 50 dose-escalation patients, hepatocellular carcinoma was present in roughly 19, melanoma in roughly 15, renal cell carcinoma in 9 and head and neck cancer in 9. The purpose of peripheral TCRbeta sequencing was to test whether ivuxolimab changed TCR sequence diversity and led to clonal T-cell expansion. The full study reports these points: Low levels of normalized T-cell clonal expansion were also seen in some nonresponding patients. After ivuxolimab, CD8+ T cells had more expanded clones than CD4+ T cells on average. In partial responders in the 0.1-3.0 mg/kg groups, normalized peripheral clonal expansion was found to be among the lowest, especially among CD8+ T cells. At doses from 0.1 to 3.0 mg/kg, clonal expansion was seen in both CD4+ and CD8+ blood T cells between baseline and week 6. The antigen specificity of the clonally expanded peripheral T cells was not determined.

Genomic DNA was isolated from the sorted cells so that the TCRbeta CDR3 region could be sequenced. The immunoSEQ Assay was used for sequencing of TCRbeta CDR3 regions. TCRdb re-hosts the immuneACCESS table, in-frame sequences only. Its copies lack some clones; in the studies checked, an unresolved V gene accounts for under half of them, and the cause for the rest is not known. The sample table lists roughly 84,000 clones, roughly 80% of them with a count of one. The top ten constitute more than 3.5% of the sample. CDR1 PRHDT and CDR2 FYEKMQ were looked up in the germline V gene (reference sequence). A distance of 13 bases separates the germline ends of V and J, which lose 5 bases and 4 bases respectively. Reading from cysteine to phenylalanine, the CDR3 counts 14 amino acids. Only CDR3 DNA is held: 42 bases, read in frame from base 1. Patients with a history of autoimmune disease or receiving systemic immunosuppression were excluded from the trial. Peripheral blood for TCR sequencing was drawn from every dose cohort at baseline, at cycle 4 day 1 and at cycle 7 day 1. The samples were drawn from a first-in-human, open-label, multicenter phase I dose-escalation trial of ivuxolimab. Adults with locally advanced or metastatic melanoma, renal cell carcinoma, hepatocellular carcinoma or head and neck squamous cell carcinoma were enrolled in the trial. Before TCR sequencing, CD4+ T cells and CD8+ T cells from peripheral blood were sorted into separate populations.

Specimen: CD4+ or CD8+ T cells sorted from blood, collected in a trial of the OX40 agonist ivuxolimab. This chain joins TRBV13 to TRBJ2-3; confidence is insufficient to name the D gene. The sequence was collected from an adult with an advanced solid tumor such as melanoma, head and neck, liver or kidney cancer. The nucleotide sequence reads as follows: TGTGCCAGCAGCCCAGGAAGGGTGGCAGATACGCAGTATTTT. This is translated as CASSPGRVADTQYF. The CDR3 plus the reference TRBV13 and TRBJ2-3 genes for the other parts give the full variable domain: AAGVIQSPRHLIKEKRETATLKCYPIPRHDTVYWYQQGPGQDPQFLISFYEKMQSDKGSIPDRFSAQQFSDYHSELNMSSLELGDSALYFCASSPGRVADTQYFGPGTRLTVL.